This entry lists 21 T cell receptor beta chains sequenced from one sample in a study of T cell responses to AZD1222 COVID-19 vaccine. The data were produced by immunoSEQ multiplex PCR, yet TCRdb's version contains in-frame clones alone and is incomplete. This sample has over 150,000 clones; roughly 92% occur once, and the top ten carry over 0.95%. The sequencing used peripheral blood, collected 28 days after the second AZD1222 dose. The receptors derive from an adult who received the AZD1222 COVID-19 vaccine.

The chain employs TRBV5-4 and TRBJ2-6; D possibly matches TRBD1 or TRBD2 (6 bases each). Trimming removed 0 bases at V and 2 bases at J, with 12 bases between. The germline V gene encodes CDR1 SGHNT and CDR2 YYREEE (reference sequence). This CDR3 spans 17 amino acids. In DNA, the CDR3 is TGTGCCAGCAGCTTGGCCGCCGGGGGCACTGGGGCCAACGTCCTGACTTTC. Its translation is CASSLAAGGTGANVLTF. The variable domain in full, completed from reference TRBV5-4 and TRBJ2-6, reads ETGVTQSPTHLIKTRGQQVTLRCSSQSGHNTVSWYQQALGQGPQFIFQYYREEENGRGNFPPRFSGLQFPNYSSELNVNALELDDSALYLCASSLAAGGTGANVLTFGAGSRLTVL.

This chain links TRBV19 with TRBJ1-4; no definite D call. CDR1 is LNHDA and CDR2 is SQIVND in the germline V gene (reference sequence). This CDR3 contains 16 residues. Trimming cost V 3 bases and J 4 bases, with 15 bases left between them. CDR3 nucleotide sequence: TGTGCCAGTAGTATCCCGCCGGCGAGCGGTAATGAAAAACTGTTTTTT. Translating gives CASSIPPASGNEKLFF.

The chain is built from TRBV6-2 or TRBV6-3 and TRBJ1-2, with TRBD1 matching 7 bases. With V trimmed by 5 bases and J by 8 bases, 20 bases remained unmatched. The CDR3 length is 17 residues. CDR1 and CDR2 (germline): MNHEY, SVGEGT. The CDR3 spells CASSQPLTGIPLEGYTF. CDR3 sequence (DNA): TGTGCCAGCAGTCAACCATTGACAGGGATCCCCCTAGAGGGCTACACCTTC.

This CDR3 is CASSPNRRGGSYEQYF. CDR3 DNA: TGCGCCAGCAGCCCAAACCGCAGGGGAGGGTCCTACGAGCAGTACTTC. The rearrangement uses TRBV5-1 and TRBJ2-7; D may be TRBD2 (7 bases). From germline, CDR1 is SGHRS and CDR2 YFSETQ. This CDR3 contains 16 residues. Trimming pared 4 bases from V and 1 base from J, leaving 18 bases between.

A single count supports this clone. The chain combines TRBV2 with TRBJ2-1; D perhaps matches TRBD2 (6 bases). Looked up from germline, CDR1 is SNHLY and CDR2 is FYNNEI. Trimming stripped 6 bases from V and 2 bases from J, with 14 bases between. CDR3 length: 15 residues. CDR3 coding DNA: TGTGCCAGCAGGCAAGCGGGCCCCACCTACAATGAGCAGTTCTTC. It is translated as CASRQAGPTYNEQFF. Combining the CDR3 with reference TRBV2 and TRBJ2-1 gives the whole variable domain EPEVTQTPSHQVTQMGQEVILRCVPISNHLYFYWYRQILGQKVEFLVSFYNNEISEKSEIFDDQFSVERPDGSNFTLKIRSTKLEDSAMYFCASRQAGPTYNEQFFGPGTRLTVL.

The chain uses TRBV6-4 and TRBJ1-1; D unclear. This CDR3 is built from 14 residues. Trimming left V 5 bases short and J 3 bases short, with 13 bases between. Germline V lookup: CDR1 MRHNA, CDR2 SNTAGT. CDR3 in amino acids: CASSRRAGDTEAFF. CDR3 sequence (DNA): TGTGCCAGCAGTCGGAGGGCTGGGGACACTGAAGCTTTCTTT.

The chain employs TRBV2 and TRBJ2-7; 8 positions match TRBD1. The CDR3 spans 12 residues. Germline CDR1 is SNHLY and CDR2 is FYNNEI. V shed 6 bases, J shed 6 bases, and the junction held 4 bases outside the gene matches. The CDR3 region is CASSPDRVEQYF. CDR3 nucleotides: TGTGCCAGCAGCCCGGACAGGGTCGAGCAGTACTTC.

The chain has TRBV9 and TRBJ2-1, with D maybe TRBD1 (6 bases). The germline gives CDR1 SGDLS, CDR2 YYNGEE. V lost 0 bases and J lost 5, with 12 bases in between. CDR3 size: 15 residues. In nucleotides, the CDR3 is TGTGCCAGCAGCGTAGGTGGGACAATTAACAATGAGCAGTTCTTC. Amino acids: CASSVGGTINNEQFF.

This sequence joins TRBV5-1 and TRBJ1-2; D is unresolved. This CDR3 is built from 14 residues. The V gene's germline CDR1 is SGHRS and CDR2 YFSETQ. With 4 bases removed from V and 8 bases from J, the gap between germline ends came to 18 bases. DNA of the CDR3: TGCGCCAGCAGCACTACCCCGGGCGCGGGAGGCTACACCTTC. This sequence encodes CASSTTPGAGGYTF.

The rearrangement uses TRBV19 and TRBJ2-1; the match to TRBD2 covers 9 bases. Germline lookup yields CDR1 LNHDA and CDR2 SQIVND (reference sequence). Trimming cost V 8 bases and J 3 bases; bases outside gene matches: 5. This CDR3 has 14 residues. The CDR3 loop reads CASCSGGFYNEQFF. The CDR3 region has the DNA TGTGCCAGTTGTAGCGGGGGATTCTACAATGAGCAGTTCTTC.

The CDR3 region has the DNA TGTGCCAGCAGCCGCGGGGGCTACGAGCAGTACTTC. Its protein is CASSRGGYEQYF. The chain employs TRBV5-6 and TRBJ2-7, with TRBD2 matching 7 bases. Germline V gives CDR1 SGHDT, CDR2 YYEEEE. The CDR3 totals 12 residues. The ends lost 4 bases at V and 3 bases at J; junction bases unmatched: 1.

This chain links TRBV29-1 with TRBJ1-2; possibly TRBD1 for D (6 bases). The germline V gene has CDR1 SQVTM and CDR2 ANQGSEA. The V and J ends lost 4 bases and 9 bases respectively, with 30 bases between them. The CDR3 extends over 17 amino acids. CDR3 region: CSVGAVGYRGGPGSYTF. The DNA for the CDR3 is TGCAGCGTTGGGGCCGTTGGTTATAGAGGGGGGCCAGGGAGCTACACCTTC. Full variable domain (missing parts from reference TRBV29-1 and TRBJ1-2): SAVISQKPSRDICQRGTSLTIQCQVDSQVTMMFWYRQQPGQSLTLIATANQGSEATYESGFVIDKFPISRPNLTFSTLTVSNMSPEDSSIYLCSVGAVGYRGGPGSYTFGSGTRLTVV.

This clone was detected only once. The chain carries TRBV5-4 and TRBJ1-2; 10 nucleotides match TRBD1. Unmatched junction bases numbered 11, after V lost 3 bases and J lost 9 bases. Germline assignment: CDR1 SGHNT and CDR2 YYREEE (reference sequence). This CDR3 contains 15 residues. The CDR3 region has the DNA TGTGCCAGCAGCTCCTTGGGACAGGGGACTCGGCGCTACACCTTC. This codes for CASSSLGQGTRRYTF.

This sequence joins TRBV7-7 and TRBJ2-1; D may correspond to TRBD1 or TRBD2 (5 bases each). The ends were cut back, 5 bases at V and 8 bases at J, with 13 bases in the middle. CDR1 and CDR2 from the germline V gene are SSHAT and FNYEAQ (reference sequence). The CDR3 contains 13 residues. The chain's CDR3 is CASSLSGPHEQFF. CDR3 nucleotide sequence: TGTGCCAGCAGCCTCTCGGGGCCCCATGAGCAGTTCTTC.

This clone is a singleton in its sample. The V gene is TRBV28, the J gene TRBJ1-4; TRBD1 aligns across 8 bases. In germline, CDR1 is MDHEN, CDR2 SYDVKM. This CDR3 contains 17 residues. Trimming cost V 3 bases and J 2 bases; bases outside gene matches: 8. The CDR3 here is CASSFPDRGFTNEKLFF. The DNA for the CDR3 is TGTGCCAGCAGTTTCCCTGACAGGGGATTTACTAATGAAAAACTGTTTTTT.

The J gene is TRBJ1-2, the V gene TRBV6-2 or TRBV6-3, with 9 nucleotides matching TRBD1. Germline V CDR1 and CDR2: MNHEY, SVGEGT. This CDR3 contains 17 residues. The V gene end was trimmed by 6 bases and the J gene end by 6 bases; junction bases not matched to a gene: 17. The CDR3 here is CASSRDGTGILVNGYTF. In DNA, the CDR3 is TGTGCCAGCAGCCGGGACGGGACAGGGATTTTAGTGAATGGCTACACCTTC.

This chain uses TRBV9 with TRBJ2-7; the D gene is possibly TRBD1 (7 bases). CDR1 and CDR2 (germline): SGDLS, YYNGEE. Trimming stripped 0 bases from V and 7 bases from J, with 17 bases between. CDR3 length: 15 amino acids. CDR3 nucleotide sequence: TGTGCCAGCAGCGTAGGCGGGACAGAGGTTTCGGAGCAGTACTTC. Amino acids: CASSVGGTEVSEQYF.

The J gene is TRBJ1-1, the V gene TRBV5-1; possible D gene TRBD1, 6 bases. V was cut by 4 bases and J by 5 bases, with 15 bases left in between. Germline loops: CDR1 SGHRS, CDR2 YFSETQ. The CDR3 runs to 14 residues. This CDR3 is CASSAQGLGTEAFF. The CDR3 nucleotides read TGCGCCAGCAGCGCACAGGGCCTGGGGACTGAAGCTTTCTTT.

This rearrangement joins TRBV9 to TRBJ1-1, with D perhaps matching TRBD1 (5 bases). There are 16 residues in the CDR3. V lost 4 bases, J lost 0 bases, and 16 bases lay in between. Germline CDR1 SGDLS, CDR2 YYNGEE. CDR3 sequence (DNA): TGTGCCAGCAGCCCCCCCCCACAGGCCATGAACACTGAAGCTTTCTTT. Residues: CASSPPPQAMNTEAFF.

The gene calls are TRBV3-1 (or the pseudogene TRBV3-2) and TRBJ2-4, with 10 nucleotides matching TRBD2. Germline loops: CDR1 LGHDT, CDR2 YNNKEL (reference sequence). J gave up 10 bases and V 1 base, and 4 bases lay outside the gene matches. CDR3 size: 14 residues. The CDR3 spells CASSQAAGGRIQYF. The CDR3 DNA sequence: TGTGCCAGCAGCCAAGCAGCGGGGGGGCGGATTCAGTACTTC.

The chain employs TRBV7-6 and TRBJ1-4; D might be TRBD1 (5 bases). Germline CDR1 SGHVS, CDR2 FNYEAQ. Trimming took off 2 bases at V and 5 bases at J, with 12 bases between the two ends. The CDR3 sequence is 15 residues long. CDR3 sequence: CASSLLRGGNEKLFF. The DNA of the CDR3 is TGTGCCAGCAGCTTACTTAGGGGAGGGAATGAAAAACTGTTTTTT.